In its sample, the clone carrying this T cell receptor beta chain was seen a few times. Its antigen is still unknown. This entry comes from a study of beta chain features in type 1 diabetes. Study information: Patients shared similar age, gender and cell yields with healthy donors. General study results and limits: More deletions and fewer insertions at VDJ junctions were seen in type 1 diabetes patients.

V was clipped by 2 bases and J by 2 bases, with 14 bases between them. This CDR3 contains 15 residues. Germline CDR1 and CDR2: SGDLS and YYNGEE. Every bit of the isolated RNA underwent reverse transcription, so sequencing read expressed TCRB transcripts. The data were produced by immunoSEQ multiplex PCR, yet TCRdb's version contains in-frame clones alone and is incomplete. The sample yields some 200,000 clones, approximately 11% seen once. The J gene is TRBJ2-7, the V gene TRBV9; perhaps TRBD1 as D (6 bases). The sequenced sample consisted of central memory CD4+ T cells from blood. This clonotype originated in a man younger than 35 in good health. The CDR3 nucleotides read TGTGCCAGCAGCGTTCAGGCAGGGGTTACCTACGAGCAGTACTTC. Translating gives CASSVQAGVTYEQYF.